This T cell receptor (beta chain) comes out of a study of blood T cell repertoires in COVID-19. About the study: The samples span acute and convalescent COVID-19 from the United States, Italy and Spain.

Some clones are missing from TCRdb's copy, which holds only in-frame ones; the method was immunoSEQ multiplex PCR. The table shows approximately 300,000 clones, with 89% occurring only once. Trimming pared 0 bases from V and 7 bases from J, leaving 16 bases between. CDR1 KGHSH and CDR2 LQKENI come from the germline V gene. CDR3 length equals 15 residues. The clonotype was recovered from a woman aged 30 to 39 with COVID-19, enrolled during active disease. The chain couples TRBV18 to TRBJ2-7; a possible D gene is TRBD2 (6 bases). Source material: peripheral blood. CDR3 residues: CASSPPSGQGGEQYF. Here the CDR3 DNA reads TGTGCCAGCTCACCACCGTCGGGGCAGGGAGGTGAGCAGTACTTC.